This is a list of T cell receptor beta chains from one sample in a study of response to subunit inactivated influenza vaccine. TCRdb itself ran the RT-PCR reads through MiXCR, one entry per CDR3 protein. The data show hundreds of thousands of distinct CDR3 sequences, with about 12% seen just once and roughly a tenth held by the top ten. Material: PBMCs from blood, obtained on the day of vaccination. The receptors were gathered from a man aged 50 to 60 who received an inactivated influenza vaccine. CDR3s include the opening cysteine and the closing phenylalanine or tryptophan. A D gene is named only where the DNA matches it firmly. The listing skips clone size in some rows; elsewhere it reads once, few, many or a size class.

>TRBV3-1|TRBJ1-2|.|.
TGTGCCAGCAGCCAAAAGGGGTCCGATGGCTACACCTTC
CASSQKGSDGYTF
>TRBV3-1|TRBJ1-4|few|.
TGTGCCAGCAGCCGATCCGGGCGGGTGAGGAATGAAAAACTGTTTTTT
CASSRSGRVRNEKLFF
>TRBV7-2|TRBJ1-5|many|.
TGTGCCAGCAGCTTAACCAATCAGCCCCAGCATTTT
CASSLTNQPQHF
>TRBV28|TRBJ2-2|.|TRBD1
TGTGCCAGCAGTCCCGAGGACAGGGGTGGCACCGGGGAGCTGTTTTTT
CASSPEDRGGTGELFF
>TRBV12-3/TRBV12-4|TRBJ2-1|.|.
TGTGCCAGCAGTTTAGAACGGGGAAGCTCCTACAATGAGCAGTTCTTC
CASSLERGSSYNEQFF
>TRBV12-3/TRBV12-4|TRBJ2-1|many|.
TGTGCCAGCTTACGGAGGTTTGAGCAGTTCTTC
CASLRRFEQFF
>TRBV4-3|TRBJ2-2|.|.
TGCGCCAGCAGCCAAGCCCGGGGAGCGGTCGGGGAGCTGTTTTTT
CASSQARGAVGELFF
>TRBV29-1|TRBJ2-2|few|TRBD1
TGCAGCGTGGAAGACAGGGGGAAAGGAAACACCGGGGAGCTGTTTTTT
CSVEDRGKGNTGELFF
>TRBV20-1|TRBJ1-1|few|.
TGCAGTGTTTCGACAGCGAACACTGAAGCTTTCTTT
CSVSTANTEAFF
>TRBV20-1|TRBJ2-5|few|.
TGCAGTGCTAGAGCCCCAGAGGGAGAGACCCAGTACTTC
CSARAPEGETQYF
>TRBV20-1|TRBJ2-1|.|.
TGCAGCGGGGTGGGACCTTACAATGAGCAGTTCTTC
CSGVGPYNEQFF
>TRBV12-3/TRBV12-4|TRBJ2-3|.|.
TGTGCCAGCAGTGGCGGGACAATTAGCACAGATACGCAGTATTTT
CASSGGTISTDTQYF
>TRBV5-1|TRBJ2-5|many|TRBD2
TGCGCCAGCAGTCCCGGGACTAGTAAAGAGACCCAGTACTTC
CASSPGTSKETQYF
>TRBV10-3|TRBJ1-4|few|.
TGTGCCATCAGTGAGTCGAAGATTTCTGAAAAACTGTTTTTT
CAISESKISEKLFF
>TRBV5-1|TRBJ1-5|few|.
TGCGCCAGCAGCTTGGTAGGGGCAGGAAATCAGCCCCAGCATTTT
CASSLVGAGNQPQHF
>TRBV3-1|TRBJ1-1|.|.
TGTGCCAGCAGCCAAGACGGGGGAATTGGTCGATCGGGCACTGAAGCTTTCTTT
CASSQDGGIGRSGTEAFF
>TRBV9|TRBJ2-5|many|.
TGTGCCAGCAGCTTCCGGGACACCCCGCAAGAGACCCAGTACTTC
CASSFRDTPQETQYF
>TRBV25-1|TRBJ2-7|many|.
TGTGCCAGCAGTGGCTCCGGTCTCGAGCAGTACTTC
CASSGSGLEQYF
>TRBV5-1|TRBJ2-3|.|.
TGCGCCAGCAGCGTACAGGGGCGGGGGAAGGATACGCAGTATTTT
CASSVQGRGKDTQYF
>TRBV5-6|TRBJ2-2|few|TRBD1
TGTGCCAGCAGCGAGGGACAGCGCACCGGGGAGCTGTTTTTT
CASSEGQRTGELFF
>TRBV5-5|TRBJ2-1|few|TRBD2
TGTGCCAGCAGCTTCCGGCTAGCGGACAACAATGAGCAGTTCTTC
CASSFRLADNNEQFF
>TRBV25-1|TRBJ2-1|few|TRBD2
TGTGCCAGAGTTCCCACTGAGCGGGAGAGCTCCTACAATGAGCAGTTCTTC
CARVPTERESSYNEQFF
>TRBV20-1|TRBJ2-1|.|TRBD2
TGCAGTGCTAGTGGGCTAGCGGGTTACAATGAGCAGTTCTTC
CSASGLAGYNEQFF
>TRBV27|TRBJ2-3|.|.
TGTGCCAGCAGTTTATCGCCCCTGGGCAGCACAGATACGCAGTATTTT
CASSLSPLGSTDTQYF
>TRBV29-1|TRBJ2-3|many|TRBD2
TGCAGCGCGACTAGCGGGGGGCGGACCACCCCAGATACGCAGTATTTT
CSATSGGRTTPDTQYF
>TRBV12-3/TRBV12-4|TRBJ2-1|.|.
TGTGCCAGCAGTTTCGGGCACCCGACCAATGAGCAGTTCTTC
CASSFGHPTNEQFF
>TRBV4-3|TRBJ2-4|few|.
TGCGCCAGCAGCCTTTCGCTATACCGTAGCCAGGGAAACATTCAGTACTTC
CASSLSLYRSQGNIQYF
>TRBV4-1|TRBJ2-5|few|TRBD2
TGCGCCAGCAGCCAAGGTCTAGCGGGGGGGGTAGAGACCCAGTACTTC
CASSQGLAGGVETQYF
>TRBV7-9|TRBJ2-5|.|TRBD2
TGTGCCAGCAGCTTAGGACTAGCAGAAAAAGAGACCCAGTACTTC
CASSLGLAEKETQYF
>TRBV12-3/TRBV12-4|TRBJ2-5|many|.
TGTGCCAGCAGGGTGGTGGGCGAAGAGACCCAGTACTTC
CASRVVGEETQYF
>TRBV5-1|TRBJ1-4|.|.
TGCGCCAGCAGCTTGAGGGGCAGCTCGGACCCTAATGAAAAACTGTTTTTT
CASSLRGSSDPNEKLFF
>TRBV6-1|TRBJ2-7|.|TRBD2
TGTGCCAGCAGAGGGACTAGCGGGAGGGCAAGGGACGAGCAGTACTTC
CASRGTSGRARDEQYF
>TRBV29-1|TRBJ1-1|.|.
TGCAGCGTTAATTTCAGGGGAGAAGCTTTCTTT
CSVNFRGEAFF
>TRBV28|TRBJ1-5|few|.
TGTGCCACCTCAACTTTGGGGGGGATAAGCAATCAGCCCCAGCATTTT
CATSTLGGISNQPQHF
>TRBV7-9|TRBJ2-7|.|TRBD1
TGTGCCAGCAGCCACGGACAGGGCGATGCGGGCGAGCAGTACTTC
CASSHGQGDAGEQYF
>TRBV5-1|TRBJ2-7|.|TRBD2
TGCGCCAGCAGCTCCGGGACTAGCGGGGGCTACGAGCAGTACTTC
CASSSGTSGGYEQYF
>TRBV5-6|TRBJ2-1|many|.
TGTGCCAGCAGCCTGCAGTACAATGAGCAGTTCTTC
CASSLQYNEQFF
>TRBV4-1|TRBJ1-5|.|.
TGCGCCAGCAGCCAAGATGGATTCCAGGGCAGCCAGCCCCAGCATTTT
CASSQDGFQGSQPQHF
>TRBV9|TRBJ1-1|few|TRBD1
TGTGCCAGCAGCGAGGGGACAGGGTCGAACACTGAAGCTTTCTTT
CASSEGTGSNTEAFF
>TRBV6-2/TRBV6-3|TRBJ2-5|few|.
TGTGCCAGCAGTCCTCGGTGGAGGAGAGAGACCCAGTACTTC
CASSPRWRRETQYF
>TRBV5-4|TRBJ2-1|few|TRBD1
TGTGCCAGCAGCTTGCGGACAGGGAGTACAATGAGGGAGCAGTTCTTC
CASSLRTGSTMREQFF
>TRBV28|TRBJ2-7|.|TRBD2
TGTGCCAGCAGCCCCCATTCTAGCGGGAGTATTTACGAGCAGTACTTC
CASSPHSSGSIYEQYF
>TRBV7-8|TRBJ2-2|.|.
TGTGCCAGCAGCCAACTATACGGGGAGCTGTTTTTT
CASSQLYGELFF
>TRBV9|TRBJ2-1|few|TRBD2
TGTGCCAGCAGCCCTTCCGGGGGCAGCGGGGGCTATGAGCAGTTCTTC
CASSPSGGSGGYEQFF
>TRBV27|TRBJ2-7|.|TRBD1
TGTGCCAGCAGTACCCGGGACAGATCGCCCACCTACGAGCAGTACTTC
CASSTRDRSPTYEQYF
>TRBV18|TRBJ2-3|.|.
TGTGCCAGCTCACTTAACTTACCTAGCACAGATACGCAGTATTTT
CASSLNLPSTDTQYF
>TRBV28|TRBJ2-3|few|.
TGTGCCAGCAGCCCCCAAACAGGATCAGATACGCAGTATTTT
CASSPQTGSDTQYF
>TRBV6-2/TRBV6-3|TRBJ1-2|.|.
TGTGCCAGCAAACCGGTGGAGGGGGTCGGCTATGGCTACACCTTC
CASKPVEGVGYGYTF
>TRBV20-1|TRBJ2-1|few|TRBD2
TGCAGTGCGAGCGGACTAGCGGAGGTACGCGAGCAGTTCTTC
CSASGLAEVREQFF
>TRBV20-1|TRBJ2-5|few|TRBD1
TGCAGTGCCAGACAGGGGGCCATGGAGACCCAGTACTTC
CSARQGAMETQYF
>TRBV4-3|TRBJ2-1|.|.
TGCGCCAGCAGCCAAGTTCGCCCGAACAACAATGAGCAGTTCTTC
CASSQVRPNNNEQFF
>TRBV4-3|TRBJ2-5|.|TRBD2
TGCGCCAGCAGCCAAGACGGTACTAGCGAACAAGAGACCCAGTACTTC
CASSQDGTSEQETQYF
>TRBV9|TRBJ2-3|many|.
TGTGCCAGCAGCGTAGCTTTGGGGTTTGGTAGCCTCAGCCCTGCAGATACGCAGTATTTT
CASSVALGFGSLSPADTQYF
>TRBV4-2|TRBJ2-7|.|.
TGTGCCAGCAGCCAGTCAGCCTTGGGGGCCTACGAGCAGTACTTC
CASSQSALGAYEQYF
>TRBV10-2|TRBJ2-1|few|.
TGCGCCAGCAGCGAGACAGGGACTAACGGTCCTGAGCAGTTCTTC
CASSETGTNGPEQFF
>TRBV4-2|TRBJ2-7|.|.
TGTGCCAGCAGCCAAGATAGAAGCGCGAGGGGTTACGAGCAGTACTTC
CASSQDRSARGYEQYF
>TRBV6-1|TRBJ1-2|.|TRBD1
TGTGCCAGCAGCCTCGCAGGGGGCAGGGATGGCTACACCTTC
CASSLAGGRDGYTF
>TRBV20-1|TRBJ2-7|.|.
TGCAGTGCTAGAGATTACGTGACGGGATCCTACGAGCAGTACTTC
CSARDYVTGSYEQYF
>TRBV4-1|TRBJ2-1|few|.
TGCGCCAGCAGCCAAGCCCCGGGAAGGACTAAGAATGAGCAGTTCTTC
CASSQAPGRTKNEQFF